This T cell receptor beta chain is from a study of T-cell reconstitution after alpha-beta-depleted transplantation in children. The study's findings and limits: Surviving recipient T cells and intrathymic progenitors accounted for some patients' high TCRbeta diversity at day 60. Newly made T cells mostly supplied T-cell counts and diversity one year after transplant.

With regard to this clonotype: What it recognizes is unknown.

The CDR3 totals 15 residues. The J segment lost 4 bases and the V segment lost 7 bases, leaving 10 bases of the junction unmatched. CDR1 MDHEN and CDR2 SYDVKM come from the germline V gene. Unique molecular identifiers tagged the TCRbeta library. MiXCR, applied by TCRdb to the PCR reads, yields one record per CDR3 protein. In the table there are 330,000 or so distinct CDR3 sequences, just over 7.5% of which are singletons. The material sequenced was peripheral blood, taken 360 days after TCRalphabeta/CD19-depleted stem cell transplant. The V and J genes are TRBV28 and TRBJ2-5, with 9 bases that match TRBD1. The TCR sequence derives from a female patient aged 2 to 10 who had a stem cell transplant for Fanconi anemia, so the T cells may come from the graft donor. The CDR3 coding sequence is TGTGCCAGCAACTCGGGACAGGGAATAGGAGAGACCCAGTACTTC. This sequence encodes CASNSGQGIGETQYF. Looking up the rest from reference TRBV28 and TRBJ2-5 gives the full variable domain: DVKVTQSSRYLVKRTGEKVFLECVQDMDHENMFWYRQDPGLGLRLIYFSYDVKMKEKGDIPEGYSVSREKKERFSLILESASTNQTSMYLCASNSGQGIGETQYFGPGTRLLVL.